Listed below are T cell receptor beta chains from one sample, sequenced in a study of T cells in Graves' hyperthyroidism and ophthalmopathy. TCRdb itself ran the multiplex PCR reads through MiXCR, one entry per CDR3 protein. The repertoire holds some 570,000 distinct CDR3 sequences, with under 20% as singletons. Sequencing was done on a sample of blood. These receptors were taken from a woman younger than 30 with Graves' ophthalmopathy. The CDR3 runs from the conserved cysteine through the conserved F or W.

CDR3 length: 13
V gene: TRBV28
CDR3 protein: CASSLTRRETQYF

CDR3 length: 16
V gene: TRBV11-2
CDR3 protein: CASSVRSWRRGYEQYF

CDR3 length: 14
V gene: TRBV20-1
CDR3 protein: CSAGRQSSNTEAFF

CDR3 length: 16
V gene: TRBV27
CDR3 protein: CASSPSPGSGANVLTF

CDR3 length: 14
V gene: TRBV5-6
CDR3 protein: CASSLDLLNYGYTF

CDR3 length: 15
V gene: TRBV7-9
CDR3 protein: CASSLEVVKNYGYTF

CDR3 length: 17
V gene: TRBV6-7
CDR3 protein: CASITPWGRINSDTQYF

CDR3 length: 15
V gene: TRBV6-1
CDR3 protein: CASSASGTKGETQYF

CDR3 length: 17
V gene: TRBV27
CDR3 protein: CASRPGGSGPLSSQQYF

CDR3 length: 13
V gene: TRBV27
CDR3 protein: CASSSVLPDTQYF

CDR3 length: 11
V gene: TRBV7-9
CDR3 protein: CATGPNEKLFF

CDR3 length: 17
V gene: TRBV28
CDR3 protein: CASSSIRTGPYNSPLHF

CDR3 length: 15
V gene: TRBV4-3
CDR3 protein: CASSQVRSGQETQYF

CDR3 length: 18
V gene: TRBV5-1
CDR3 protein: CASSLESPTGGSYNEQFF

CDR3 length: 13
V gene: TRBV28
CDR3 protein: CASSHTFDYGYTF